This T cell receptor (beta chain) derives from a study of PD-1 blockade in classical Hodgkin lymphoma. Only in-frame clones appear in the TCRdb table, and some are missing; sequencing was by immunoSEQ multiplex PCR. Found here are about 40,000 clones, 80% to 90% of them singletons; the top ten hold approximately 8.8%. Every single patient, without exception, relapsed after autologous stem cell transplantation, and brentuximab vedotin exposure varied. Germline V gives CDR1 SGDLS, CDR2 YYNGEE. The CDR3 covers 18 residues. V gave up 0 bases and J gave up 0 bases, with 13 bases separating them. J is TRBJ1-6 and V is TRBV9, with D tentatively TRBD1 (5 bases). The receptor was isolated from a human donor with classical Hodgkin lymphoma. The material was peripheral blood mononuclear cells (PBMCs), obtained at baseline. CDR3 amino acids: CASSVVPGKSSYNSPLHF. CDR3 sequence (DNA): TGTGCCAGCAGCGTAGTCCCAGGGAAGAGCTCCTATAATTCACCCCTCCACTTT.